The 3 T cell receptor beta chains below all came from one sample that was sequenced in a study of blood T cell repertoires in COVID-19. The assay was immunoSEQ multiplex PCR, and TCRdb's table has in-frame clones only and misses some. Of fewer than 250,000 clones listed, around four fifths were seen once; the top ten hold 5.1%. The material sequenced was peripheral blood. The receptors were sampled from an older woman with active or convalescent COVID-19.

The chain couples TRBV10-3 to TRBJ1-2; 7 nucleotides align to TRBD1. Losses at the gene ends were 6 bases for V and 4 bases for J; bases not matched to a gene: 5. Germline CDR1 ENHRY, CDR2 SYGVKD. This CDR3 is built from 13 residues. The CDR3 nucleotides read TGTGCCATCAGAGGACAGGTGATCTATGGCTACACCTTC. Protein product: CAIRGQVIYGYTF.

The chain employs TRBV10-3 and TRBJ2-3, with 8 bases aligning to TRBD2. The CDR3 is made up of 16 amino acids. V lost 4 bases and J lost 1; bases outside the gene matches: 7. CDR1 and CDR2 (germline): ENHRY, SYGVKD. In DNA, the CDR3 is TGTGCCATCAGTGCCGGGGGGGGCTGGGGCACAGATACGCAGTATTTT. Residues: CAISAGGGWGTDTQYF.

The CDR3 sequence is CASSLISGTGELFF. The DNA for the CDR3 is TGTGCCAGCAGCTTAATATCCGGGACCGGGGAGCTGTTTTTT. The chain joins TRBV7-3 to TRBJ2-2, with no clear D. Germline CDR1 reads SGHTA; CDR2 reads FQGTGA. V was trimmed by 1 base and J by 5 bases, leaving 8 bases between them. The CDR3 is 14 amino acids.